Listed below are T cell receptor beta chains from one sample, sequenced in a study of T cell changes during pregnancy in multiple sclerosis. The protocol was immunoSEQ multiplex PCR, while the TCRdb copy is restricted to in-frame clones and leaves out a portion. The sample records 70,000 to 100,000 clones, over 85% being singletons. The sequences come from peripheral blood, collected in the third trimester of pregnancy. These receptors all come from a female donor in good health, enrolled as a control in a pregnancy study. Both conserved end residues are part of each CDR3.

V gene: TRBV6-1; J gene: TRBJ2-5; CDR3 protein: CASSEVAGGQETQYF
V gene: TRBV28; J gene: TRBJ1-2; CDR3 protein: CASGRGLGGGYTF
V gene: TRBV9; J gene: TRBJ2-2; CDR3 protein: CASSVGGQGSAGELFF
V gene: TRBV29-1; J gene: TRBJ1-2; CDR3 protein: CSVEDTRGYGYTF
V gene: TRBV6-5; J gene: TRBJ1-4; CDR3 protein: CASSYTRSSTNEKLFF
V gene: TRBV4-1; J gene: TRBJ1-3; CDR3 protein: CASSPGSGNTIYF
V gene: TRBV28; J gene: TRBJ2-1; CDR3 protein: CASSLTGGGYNEQFF
V gene: TRBV25-1; J gene: TRBJ2-3; CDR3 protein: CASSGAGLAGTDTQYF
V gene: TRBV5-1; J gene: TRBJ2-2; CDR3 protein: CASSWTGDSTGELFF
V gene: TRBV23-1; J gene: TRBJ2-2; CDR3 protein: CATNGVAGVFTGELFF
V gene: TRBV6-6; J gene: TRBJ1-2; CDR3 protein: CASSYSRQGANGYTF
V gene: TRBV5-4; J gene: TRBJ2-5; CDR3 protein: CASSFTGTTQETQYF
V gene: TRBV11-2; J gene: TRBJ1-5; CDR3 protein: CASSVNNQPQHF
V gene: TRBV2; J gene: TRBJ2-5; CDR3 protein: CASTTLTDQETQYF
V gene: TRBV7-9; J gene: TRBJ2-1; CDR3 protein: CASSFPGGPNYNEQFF
V gene: TRBV27; J gene: TRBJ1-1; CDR3 protein: CASSSTMTKGNTEAFF
V gene: TRBV7-9; J gene: TRBJ2-3; CDR3 protein: CASSQGGGDTQYF
V gene: TRBV29-1; J gene: TRBJ2-2; CDR3 protein: CSARRGGAGELFF
V gene: TRBV27; J gene: TRBJ2-7; CDR3 protein: CATLNRGLNEQYF
V gene: TRBV29-1; J gene: TRBJ2-7; CDR3 protein: CSVLNFSYEQYF
V gene: TRBV2; J gene: TRBJ1-5; CDR3 protein: CASGGVGLVQPQHF
V gene: TRBV6-6; J gene: TRBJ1-5; CDR3 protein: CASSYSTGKHQPQHF
V gene: TRBV5-1; J gene: TRBJ2-3; CDR3 protein: CASSATGGYLPDTQYF
V gene: TRBV5-1; J gene: TRBJ2-2; CDR3 protein: CASSLRGGGTGELFF
V gene: TRBV6-1; J gene: TRBJ2-7; CDR3 protein: CASSEWELAGARSYEQYF
V gene: TRBV28; J gene: TRBJ2-1; CDR3 protein: CASSRGDRTSHNEQFF
V gene: TRBV7-9; J gene: TRBJ2-7; CDR3 protein: CASSRTSDYEQYF
V gene: TRBV5-1; J gene: TRBJ2-5; CDR3 protein: CASSLAPTGGKETQYF
V gene: TRBV5-1; J gene: TRBJ2-7; CDR3 protein: CASSQTSSHEQYF
V gene: TRBV18; J gene: TRBJ2-5; CDR3 protein: CASSPVLAGDWETQYF
V gene: TRBV11-2; J gene: TRBJ2-1; CDR3 protein: CASSPEVRDEQFF
V gene: TRBV19; J gene: TRBJ2-2; CDR3 protein: CASSIQFFGEPGELFF
V gene: TRBV4-1; J gene: TRBJ1-2; CDR3 protein: CASSQGQGAVYGYTF
V gene: TRBV9; J gene: TRBJ1-5; CDR3 protein: CASSVGQNNQPQHF
V gene: TRBV28; J gene: TRBJ2-7; CDR3 protein: CASTRQGWQYF
V gene: TRBV18; J gene: TRBJ2-5; CDR3 protein: CASSPAGGETQYF
V gene: TRBV7-2; J gene: TRBJ2-1; CDR3 protein: CASSLRGRGKFPYNEQFF
V gene: TRBV10-3; J gene: TRBJ1-2; CDR3 protein: CAISGGDYGYTF
V gene: TRBV7-2; J gene: TRBJ2-3; CDR3 protein: CASSEERSSNTDTQYF
V gene: TRBV5-6; J gene: TRBJ2-7; CDR3 protein: CASSLAWGEEQYF
V gene: TRBV28; J gene: TRBJ2-3; CDR3 protein: CASSLRGGGADTQYF
V gene: TRBV7-9; J gene: TRBJ2-7; CDR3 protein: CASSRSLTGRVSYEQYF
V gene: TRBV7-9; J gene: TRBJ2-5; CDR3 protein: CASMPAPARQETQYF
V gene: TRBV6-5; J gene: TRBJ1-1; CDR3 protein: CASSYSGQGVPEAFF
V gene: TRBV6-6; J gene: TRBJ1-2; CDR3 protein: CASSYSGQAPNYGYTF
V gene: TRBV27; J gene: TRBJ2-7; CDR3 protein: CASSLETSGRGEQYF
V gene: TRBV7-9; J gene: TRBJ1-2; CDR3 protein: CASSLGQGYGYTF
V gene: TRBV25-1; J gene: TRBJ2-5; CDR3 protein: CASSEYRGRVGETQYF
V gene: TRBV5-1; J gene: TRBJ2-5; CDR3 protein: CASSLGTSGSETQYF
V gene: TRBV11-3; J gene: TRBJ2-2; CDR3 protein: CASSLEAGKELFF
V gene: TRBV7-9; J gene: TRBJ2-7; CDR3 protein: CASSPSGGRNEQYF
V gene: TRBV28; J gene: TRBJ2-7; CDR3 protein: CASSLSTGGYEQYF
V gene: TRBV11-2; J gene: TRBJ2-7; CDR3 protein: CASTTGTPPYEQYF
V gene: TRBV12-5; J gene: TRBJ2-1; CDR3 protein: CASGLAGSSGNYEQFF
V gene: TRBV28; J gene: TRBJ2-7; CDR3 protein: CASIGSMNYEQYF
V gene: TRBV28; J gene: TRBJ2-7; CDR3 protein: CASSRGEIDEQYF
V gene: TRBV5-5; J gene: TRBJ1-5; CDR3 protein: CASSLGQNLGQPQHF